Presented here are 17 T cell receptor beta chains from one specimen sequenced in a study of blood T cells in healthy people across ages. With a J-beta primer mix and a sample-barcoded 5' primer, a second PCR ran 7 to 11 cycles. TCRdb ran MiXCR on the 5' RACE reads and lists one entry per CDR3 protein. The data contain fewer than 1,200,000 distinct CDR3 sequences, roughly 24% of them seen just once; the ten biggest clones take up 0.65% to 0.95%. These data were also reused for a study on T cells of mothers and their children.

Sequencing was performed on blood. The receptor source for this set is a girl aged 2 to 10 in good health.

This chain joins TRBV29-1 and TRBJ2-5; 7 bases agree with TRBD2. Germline trimming cut 4 bases from V and 4 bases from J; bases unmatched to any gene: 6. CDR3 size: 13 residues. CDR1 and CDR2 from the germline V gene are SQVTM and ANQGSEA. CDR3 in amino acids: CSVVASGAETQYF. As DNA, the CDR3 is TGCAGCGTTGTGGCTAGCGGAGCAGAGACCCAGTACTTC.

This clonotype has more than one count but fewer than ten. The CDR3: CASSSSSRREKLFF. In DNA form, the CDR3 reads TGTGCCAGCAGCTCCAGCTCGCGAAGGGAAAAACTGTTTTTT. The chain has TRBV5-4 and TRBJ1-4; D not certain. Germline CDR1 and CDR2: SGHNT and YYREEE (reference sequence). Between the trimmed V and J ends, which lost 3 bases and 8 bases, there was a span of 14 bases. The CDR3 loop spans 14 amino acids.

With regard to this clonotype: The conserved phenylalanine or tryptophan is not found at the CDR3 terminus, so this likely reflects a read error. The CDR3 loop reads CASSVRTGGYTL. CDR3 sequence (DNA): TGTGCCAGCAGCGTTCGGACGGGAGGCTACACCCTC. The chain uses TRBV9 and TRBJ1-2; D is uncertain. Germline V gives CDR1 SGDLS, CDR2 YYNGEE. The CDR3 loop spans 12 amino acids. V was clipped by 2 bases and J by 8 bases, with 10 bases between them.

The DNA of the CDR3 is TGTGCCAGCAGCTTATTGGGCCGAACAGAGCCTAATGAAAAACTGTTTTTT. Translation gives CASSLLGRTEPNEKLFF. This chain links TRBV7-6 with TRBJ1-4; D ambiguous. Germline V lookup: CDR1 SGHVS, CDR2 FNYEAQ. The CDR3 contains 17 residues. Trimming took off 2 bases at V and 3 bases at J, with 16 bases between the two ends. Looking up the rest from reference TRBV7-6 and TRBJ1-4 gives the full variable domain: GAGVSQSPRYKVTKRGQDVALRCDPISGHVSLYWYRQALGQGPEFLTYFNYEAQQDKSGLPNDRFSAERPEGSISTLTIQRTEQRDSAMYRCASSLLGRTEPNEKLFFGSGTQLSVL.

The genes are TRBV9 and TRBJ1-5; a weak D match, TRBD1 (5 bases). Trimming removed 0 bases at V and 0 bases at J, with 16 bases between. The CDR3 runs to 18 residues. Germline V gene data show CDR1 as SGDLS and CDR2 as YYNGEE. The CDR3 reads CASSVATGRSPSNQPQHF. CDR3 sequence (DNA): TGTGCCAGCAGCGTAGCTACGGGACGGAGCCCTAGCAATCAGCCCCAGCATTTT.

This clonotype has only a few counts. The genes are TRBV7-2 and TRBJ2-1, with D maybe TRBD2 (5 bases). Germline CDR1 is SGHTA and CDR2 is FQGNSA. Trimming stripped 2 bases from V and 7 bases from J, with 18 bases between. The CDR3 runs to 16 residues. CDR3 bases: TGTGCCAGCAGCTTACGGGCCGGAGGTAGGGAGAATGAGCAGTTCTTC. Protein product: CASSLRAGGRENEQFF.

The rearrangement uses TRBV5-1 and TRBJ1-2; TRBD1 aligns across 7 bases. Trimming at V came to 4 bases and at J to 3 bases, leaving 6 bases not matched to a gene. Germline lookup yields CDR1 SGHRS and CDR2 YFSETQ. CDR3 size: 14 residues. DNA for the CDR3: TGCGCCAGCAGCGAAGCAGGGGGGGACTATGGCTACACCTTC. This sequence encodes CASSEAGGDYGYTF.

The rearrangement links TRBV2 to TRBJ2-5; 9 nucleotides match TRBD2. Germline V gene data show CDR1 as SNHLY and CDR2 as FYNNEI. The CDR3 has 16 residues. Unmatched junction bases numbered 18, after V lost 3 bases and J lost 13 bases. The CDR3 coding sequence is TGTGCCAGCAGTGAGGGGGCGGGAGGGGACCCCTACGAGCGGTACTTC. The encoded protein is CASSEGAGGDPYERYF.

The chain is built from TRBV6-2 or TRBV6-3 and TRBJ2-2, with TRBD1 matching over 9 bases. Germline V gives CDR1 MNHEY, CDR2 SVGEGT. Trimming at V came to 8 bases and at J to 5 bases, leaving 6 bases not matched to a gene. This CDR3 has 14 residues. In DNA form, the CDR3 reads TGTGCCAGCTCACAGGGGGCCCAAACCGGGGAGCTGTTTTTT. Residues: CASSQGAQTGELFF.

This clonotype has more than one count but fewer than ten. The chain employs TRBV7-9 and TRBJ2-5, with D maybe TRBD1 (5 bases). V shed 1 base and J shed 5 bases, with 17 bases lying between them. Germline loops: CDR1 SEHNR, CDR2 FQNEAQ (reference sequence). This CDR3 region has 16 residues. DNA of the CDR3: TGTGCCAGCAGCTTAGGGGCGCAGGGTTTACGGGAGACCCAGTACTTC. Protein sequence: CASSLGAQGLRETQYF. Full variable domain (outside the CDR3, taken from reference TRBV7-9 and TRBJ2-5): DTGVSQNPRHKITKRGQNVTFRCDPISEHNRLYWYRQTLGQGPEFLTYFQNEAQLEKSRLLSDRFSAERPKGSFSTLEIQRTEQGDSAMYLCASSLGAQGLRETQYFGPGTRLLVL.

The J gene is TRBJ2-1, the V gene TRBV10-3; weak D call: TRBD1 (6 bases). Matching the DNA end better, TRBJ2-7 makes the J call doubtful. The CDR3 length is 13 residues. Germline-derived CDR1 and CDR2 are ENHRY and SYGVKD. The CDR3 DNA is TGTGCCATCAGTGGACGGACAGCCTACGAGCAGTACTTC. It codes for CAISGRTAYEQYF.

The genes are TRBV28 and TRBJ2-5; D is undetermined. The J call may be faulty, since TRBJ2-1 better matches the DNA end. The V gene's germline CDR1 is MDHEN and CDR2 SYDVKM. The CDR3 runs 11 residues. The CDR3, as DNA: TGTGCCAGCCGCACTCAACAGCAGCAGTTCTTC. Amino acids: CASRTQQQQFF.

This clonotype was found a few times. This chain uses TRBV20-1 with TRBJ2-7; D may be TRBD1 (6 bases). This CDR3 spans 13 amino acids. The V end lost 0 bases, the J end lost 3 bases, and 9 bases lay between the germline ends. In germline, CDR1 is DFQATT, CDR2 SNEGSKA (reference sequence). CDR3 residues: CSAREIGGYEQYF. Here the CDR3 DNA reads TGCAGTGCTAGAGAAATAGGGGGCTACGAGCAGTACTTC.

As for this clonotype: One end of the junction does not line up with germline, which may come from a read error. The chain combines TRBV10-3 with TRBJ2-5; 8 bases map to TRBD2. Looked up from germline, CDR1 is ENHRY and CDR2 is SYGVKD. The CDR3 contains 15 residues. Here the CDR3 DNA reads TGTGCCGTCAGTGGAGAGACTAGCGCTAGAGAGACCCAGTACTTC. This encodes CAVSGETSARETQYF.

This clonotype was observed a handful of times. V and J are TRBV12-3 or TRBV12-4 and TRBJ2-7, with D possibly matching TRBD1 (7 bases). The V gene lost 8 bases and the J gene lost 5 bases, with 19 bases spanning the gap. This CDR3 has 14 residues. CDR3 loop: CASLIQGGSHEQYF. CDR3 nucleotides: TGTGCCAGCCTAATTCAGGGGGGTAGCCACGAGCAGTACTTC.

This clonotype was observed a few times. This sequence joins TRBV29-1 and TRBJ2-5; the D is unclear. Germline values: CDR1 SQVTM, CDR2 ANQGSEA. With 4 bases removed from V and 5 bases from J, the gap between germline ends came to 8 bases. This CDR3 contains 11 residues. CDR3 protein: CSVGISETQYF. The CDR3 nucleotides are TGCAGCGTTGGAATTTCCGAGACCCAGTACTTC.

The chain employs TRBV5-1 and TRBJ2-7; the match to TRBD2 covers 11 bases. Germline V gives CDR1 SGHRS, CDR2 YFSETQ. The CDR3 covers 14 residues. With V trimmed by 1 base and J by 5 bases, 2 bases remained unmatched. In DNA form, the CDR3 reads TGCGCCAGCAGCTTGACTAGCGGGAGCGACGAGCAGTACTTC. Encoded protein: CASSLTSGSDEQYF.